This TCR beta chain was captured by sequencing in a study of control samples from healthy donors and cancer patients. Using immunoSEQ multiplex PCR, the repertoire was profiled, and TCRdb retains in-frame clones only, with some absent. The sample contains about 120,000 clones, 93% of which appear only once. V gave up 6 bases and J gave up 2 bases, with 5 bases separating them. Germline V gives CDR1 SNHLY, CDR2 FYNNEI. This CDR3 is built from 11 residues. The source material was blood. V gene TRBV2 combines with J gene TRBJ2-7; D is unresolved. The receptor comes from a man aged 25 to 40 in good health. CDR3 bases: TGTGCCAGCAGACAAACCTACGAGCAGTACTTC. It yields the protein CASRQTYEQYF. Combining the CDR3 with reference TRBV2 and TRBJ2-7 gives the whole variable domain EPEVTQTPSHQVTQMGQEVILRCVPISNHLYFYWYRQILGQKVEFLVSFYNNEISEKSEIFDDQFSVERPDGSNFTLKIRSTKLEDSAMYFCASRQTYEQYFGPGTRLTVT.